A selection of T cell receptor beta chains follows, all from one sample in a study of T cells expressing NK-cell markers. With the 5' RACE reads reprocessed, TCRdb shows one record per CDR3 protein and no DNA. Reported are roughly 420,000 distinct CDR3 sequences; the ten largest clones contain 7.3%. The sample consisted of blood T cells: a sorted CD56 or NKG2C T cell subset, CD4+ or CD8+ T cells, or bulk PBMC T cells (not recorded which). All receptors derive from a woman between 18 and 69 years old in good health. CDR3s include the opening cysteine and the closing phenylalanine or tryptophan.

v_call	j_call	cdr3_aa
TRBV29-1	TRBJ2-2	CSATPQTNTGELFF
TRBV27	TRBJ2-7	CARMDIFLVIPYEQYF
TRBV7-3	TRBJ1-1	CASSGEQGATEAFF
TRBV5-6	TRBJ2-1	CASSLASVEQFF
TRBV27	TRBJ2-3	CASSAYRGWTDTQYF
TRBV5-1	TRBJ1-1	CASSIYRGQGTEAFF
TRBV6-2/TRBV6-3	TRBJ1-1	CASSYSNREAFF
TRBV20-1	TRBJ2-3	CSARSSSGGEDTQYF
TRBV5-6	TRBJ2-7	CASSLAGLAGGRYEQYF
TRBV27	TRBJ1-1	CASSLDRSTEAFF
TRBV12-3/TRBV12-4	TRBJ2-4	CASSFSGQNALIAKNIQYF
TRBV12-3/TRBV12-4	TRBJ2-2	CASSNQGRAGELFF
TRBV18	TRBJ2-5	CASSPGFTAGETQYF
TRBV7-9	TRBJ2-3	CASSLDLWAQYF
TRBV7-9	TRBJ2-5	CASSFGDRDQETQYF
TRBV14	TRBJ2-5	CASSQATRAGKRGSQETQYF
TRBV21-1	TRBJ2-6	CASSTFSRSSGANVLTF
TRBV25-1	TRBJ2-5	CASSGQVGTQYF
TRBV29-1	TRBJ1-2	CSVEDRGIQNYGYTF
TRBV29-1	TRBJ1-2	CSVMDRRDYGYTF
TRBV29-1	TRBJ2-5	CSVEDPASGKETQYF
TRBV3-1	TRBJ2-1	CASSQGRTLQFF
TRBV20-1	TRBJ2-2	CSAITQANTGELFF
TRBV7-9	TRBJ1-2	CASSTGQGFGGYTF
TRBV28	TRBJ2-1	CASSWDFPSSYNEQFF
TRBV20-1	TRBJ2-5	CSARGGAGQETQYF
TRBV10-3	TRBJ1-4	CAISESWGDEKLFF
TRBV18	TRBJ1-6	CASSAAGSDSPLHF
TRBV4-2	TRBJ2-5	CASSQESIQETQYF
TRBV3-1	TRBJ2-1	CASSQDRETRSSYNEQFF
TRBV10-3	TRBJ1-5	CAISESIGEPPQHF
TRBV4-1	TRBJ2-3	CASSQGVVGTLADDTQYF
TRBV7-2	TRBJ2-7	CASGEPYEQYF
TRBV20-1	TRBJ2-1	CSARRTSGYNEQFF
TRBV20-1	TRBJ2-1	CSALGQRNNEQFF
TRBV9	TRBJ2-2	CASSERQGFTGELFF
TRBV6-1	TRBJ2-5	CASSESLGLFATQYF
TRBV20-1	TRBJ2-7	CSARVVVPYEQYF
TRBV6-5	TRBJ2-3	CASSWGLAGGDTQYF
TRBV18	TRBJ2-1	CASSPLDREQFF
TRBV9	TRBJ1-6	CASGISSSPLHF
TRBV5-1	TRBJ1-2	CASSLPGTATEGYTF
TRBV5-1	TRBJ2-1	CASSPLWDSYNEQFF
TRBV5-4	TRBJ1-4	CASSGRGAATNEKLFF
TRBV4-1	TRBJ1-2	CASSQDRNRVDRGYGYTF
TRBV5-5	TRBJ1-1	CASSSPPGRGNTEAFF
TRBV25-1	TRBJ2-3	CASSDGGYTDTQYF
TRBV2	TRBJ2-2	CASSRQANTGELFF
TRBV10-3	TRBJ2-1	CAISTAGGLNEQFF
TRBV5-1	TRBJ2-3	CASSVGRLEIVPDTQYF
TRBV20-1	TRBJ1-6	CSARGGTGIRDSPLHF
TRBV28	TRBJ2-7	CASSGRERWEQYF